This T cell receptor beta chain was recorded in a study of blood T cell repertoires in COVID-19. Overall study context: The analysed material was cDNA or gDNA that came from T cells, B-cell-depleted T cells, or PBMCs.

In the source study's methods: Quantification of nucleated cells was approximated via reference gene primer amplification. Sequencing was performed with immunoSEQ multiplex PCR; in TCRdb, only in-frame clones are kept and a portion is missing. V and J calls and clone size come straight from that table; D and trimming were deduced from the DNA. This sample carries around 250,000 clones, about 84% of them seen once, and the ten largest clones take 9% to 15%. The receptor comes from a man older than 75 with acute or convalescent COVID-19. The sample taken for sequencing was peripheral blood.

CDR3 loop: CASSSQDRAHGYTF. The DNA for the CDR3 is TGTGCCAGCTCATCCCAGGACAGGGCTCATGGCTACACCTTC. The chain combines TRBV28 with TRBJ1-2, with 8 bases identical to TRBD1. The length of the CDR3 is 14 residues. Germline V CDR1 and CDR2: MDHEN, SYDVKM. J was trimmed by 6 bases and V by 8 bases; bases with no gene match: 11.